In this sample, the clone carrying this T cell receptor beta chain turned up once. The record originates from a study of blood T cell repertoires in COVID-19. Overall study: Spain, Italy and the United States supplied samples that represented acute and convalescent COVID-19. PBMCs, B-cell-depleted T cells, or T cells provided the cDNA or gDNA that made up the material.

In the study's own analysis: Counts of nucleated cells, estimated from reference gene primer amplification, were obtained. Measured with immunoSEQ multiplex PCR; TCRdb has only the in-frame clones, and not every one. V, J and clone size are those of that table, while D and trimming were read from the DNA. Of about 200,000 clones listed, 80% are singletons. Germline CDR1 and CDR2: SGHNT and YYREEE (reference sequence). V was pared by 0 bases and J by 6 bases, with 7 bases between. The CDR3 is 13 residues long. V gene TRBV5-4 combines with J gene TRBJ1-5, with D hard to call. Input material: peripheral blood. The source is a human donor in a cohort sampled during active COVID-19. CDR3 protein: CASSLAGGQPQHF. For the CDR3, the DNA is TGTGCCAGCAGCTTGGCGGGTGGTCAGCCCCAGCATTTT.